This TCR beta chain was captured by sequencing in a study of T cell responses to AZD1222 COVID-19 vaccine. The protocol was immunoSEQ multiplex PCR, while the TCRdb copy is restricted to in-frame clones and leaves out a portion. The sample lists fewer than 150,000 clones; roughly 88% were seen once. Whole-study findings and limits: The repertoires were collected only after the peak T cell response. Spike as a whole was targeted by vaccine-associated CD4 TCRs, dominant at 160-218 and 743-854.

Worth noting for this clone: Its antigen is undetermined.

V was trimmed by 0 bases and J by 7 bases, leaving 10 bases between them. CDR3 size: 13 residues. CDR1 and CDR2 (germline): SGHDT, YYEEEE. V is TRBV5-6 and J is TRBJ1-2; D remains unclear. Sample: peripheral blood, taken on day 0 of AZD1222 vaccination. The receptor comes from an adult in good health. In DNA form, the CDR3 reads TGTGCCAGCAGCTTGGAGTCCGAACGTGGCTACACCTTC. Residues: CASSLESERGYTF.